Below are 6 T cell receptor beta chains sequenced from a single sample in a study of cytomegalovirus exposure and HLA in healthy donors (dated by TCRdb to about 2017). Receptor libraries were prepared by the immunoSEQ multiplex PCR assay. For the multiplex PCR, a mixture combining 60 forward primers for TCR Vbeta segments and 13 reverse primers for TCR Jbeta segments was used. TCRdb took this table from immuneACCESS and kept in-frame rearrangements with V and J called. Such tables lack part of the clones; where checked against another copy, unresolved V genes explain under half of the gap, and the rest is unexplained. This sample holds about 64,000 clones; around 86% were observed only once. Jointly, the top ten make up about 10% of the sample. The sequenced material came from PBMCs. Receptor source: a female donor in good health and CMV-seronegative.

The rearrangement links TRBV28 to TRBJ2-7, with TRBD1 identical over 9 bases. Germline V CDR1 and CDR2: MDHEN, SYDVKM. The CDR3 consists of 16 residues. With V trimmed by 5 bases and J by 4 bases, 12 bases remained unmatched. The CDR3: CASSTASRDRAYEQYF. The CDR3 nucleotides read TGTGCCAGCAGTACAGCCTCCCGGGACAGGGCTTACGAGCAGTACTTC.

The rearrangement joins TRBV2 to TRBJ2-7, with TRBD2 identical over 8 bases. The germline V gene encodes CDR1 SNHLY and CDR2 FYNNEI. CDR3 length equals 17 residues. Trimming removed 2 bases from V and 6 bases from J; junction bases left unmatched: 15. The CDR3 reads CASSENGLAGGNAEQYF. CDR3 in DNA: TGTGCCAGCAGTGAAAACGGTTTGGCGGGAGGAAACGCCGAGCAGTACTTC. The variable domain in full, completed from reference TRBV2 and TRBJ2-7, reads EPEVTQTPSHQVTQMGQEVILRCVPISNHLYFYWYRQILGQKVEFLVSFYNNEISEKSEIFDDQFSVERPDGSNFTLKIRSTKLEDSAMYFCASSENGLAGGNAEQYFGPGTRLTVT.

This clone occurred once. V and J are TRBV7-2 and TRBJ2-5, with unresolved D. Germline assignment: CDR1 SGHTA and CDR2 FQGNSA. This CDR3 is built from 14 residues. Trimming left V 5 bases short and J 2 bases short, with 12 bases between. The CDR3 spells CASSRGLFQETQYF. CDR3 DNA: TGTGCCAGCAGCCGAGGCCTGTTTCAAGAGACCCAGTACTTC.

The J gene is TRBJ1-3, the V gene TRBV5-1; D is ambiguous. CDR3 length: 14 amino acids. From germline, CDR1 is SGHRS and CDR2 YFSETQ. Trimming cost V 4 bases and J 0 bases, with 8 bases left between them. The CDR3 region is CASSPGDSGNTIYF. CDR3 coding DNA: TGCGCCAGCAGCCCCGGGGACTCTGGAAACACCATATATTTT.

The chain links TRBV29-1 to TRBJ2-5, with TRBD2 as a possible D gene (7 bases). Germline V gene lookup returns CDR1 SQVTM and CDR2 ANQGSEA. Trimming pared 4 bases from V and 2 bases from J, leaving 11 bases between. The CDR3 sequence is 13 residues long. CDR3 sequence (DNA): TGCAGCGTTGGTAGGGGGGGGCAAGAGACCCAGTACTTC. Protein: CSVGRGGQETQYF.

The gene calls are TRBV4-1 and TRBJ2-7; TRBD2 agrees at 7 bases. Germline values: CDR1 MGHRA, CDR2 YSYEKL. This CDR3 region has 17 residues. The V and J ends lost 2 bases and 0 bases, in that order; junction bases with no gene match: 10. The CDR3, as DNA: TGCGCCAGCAGCCAATTCGTCGCCGGCGGGAGCTCCTACGAGCAGTACTTC. Protein: CASSQFVAGGSSYEQYF.